Presented here are 8 T cell receptor beta chains from one specimen sequenced in a study of blood T cell repertoires in COVID-19. The data were produced by immunoSEQ multiplex PCR, yet TCRdb's version contains in-frame clones alone and is incomplete. Among roughly 68,000 clones listed, about 91% were seen once. Sequenced input: peripheral blood. The receptors derive from a woman aged 45-59 years with active COVID-19.

This clone appeared a few times. The chain links TRBV6-5 to TRBJ1-6; 8 bases are a match to TRBD1. Trimming cost V 6 bases and J 3 bases; bases outside gene matches: 4. CDR3 length: 15 residues. Germline values: CDR1 MNHEY, CDR2 SVGAGI. CDR3 in amino acids: CASRQGQGYNSPLHF. CDR3 bases: TGTGCCAGCAGACAAGGACAGGGCTATAATTCACCCCTCCACTTT.

The chain employs TRBV6-5 and TRBJ2-1; D may be TRBD2 (7 bases). Trimming pared 7 bases from V and 2 bases from J, leaving 15 bases between. Germline V gene data show CDR1 as MNHEY and CDR2 as SVGAGI. The CDR3 contains 15 residues. The CDR3 sequence is CASTPEGGTYNEQFF. The CDR3 coding sequence is TGTGCCAGCACCCCGGAGGGGGGGACCTACAATGAGCAGTTCTTC.

The gene calls are TRBV11-2 and TRBJ1-4; a weak D match, TRBD1 (5 bases). Trimming took off 5 bases at V and 2 bases at J, with 12 bases between the two ends. Germline assignment: CDR1 SGHAT and CDR2 FQNNGV. This CDR3 region has 15 residues. CDR3 sequence reads: CASSTVGGTNEKLFF. DNA of the CDR3: TGTGCCAGCAGCACGGTGGGGGGGACTAATGAAAAACTGTTTTTT. Looking up the rest from reference TRBV11-2 and TRBJ1-4 gives the full variable domain: EAGVAQSPRYKIIEKRQSVAFWCNPISGHATLYWYQQILGQGPKLLIQFQNNGVVDDSQLPKDRFSAERLKGVDSTLKIQPAKLEDSAVYLCASSTVGGTNEKLFFGSGTQLSVL.

V usage is TRBV18 and J usage is TRBJ1-1, with TRBD1 as a possible D gene (5 bases). Germline V CDR1 and CDR2: KGHSH, LQKENI. V lost 6 bases to trimming and J lost 4 bases, with 15 bases between them. This CDR3 is 14 amino acids long. Here the CDR3 DNA reads TGTGCCAGCTCCTACGCAGGGTGGACCACTGAAGCTTTCTTT. Amino acids: CASSYAGWTTEAFF.

The chain carries TRBV19 and TRBJ1-1, with D tentatively TRBD1 (5 bases). The CDR3 length is 14 residues. Germline CDR1 reads LNHDA; CDR2 reads SQIVND (reference sequence). V was pared by 6 bases and J by 6 bases, with 17 bases between. The CDR3 sequence: CASSVVQWGPEAFF. The CDR3 coding sequence is TGTGCCAGTAGCGTCGTCCAGTGGGGCCCTGAAGCTTTCTTT.

This chain uses TRBV9 with TRBJ2-3; maybe TRBD2 (5 bases). With 4 bases removed from V and 1 base from J, the gap between germline ends came to 13 bases. This CDR3 has 15 amino acids. Germline V gene data show CDR1 as SGDLS and CDR2 as YYNGEE. CDR3 in DNA: TGTGCCAGCAGCCCTCGGACTTACGGCACAGATACGCAGTATTTT. Residues: CASSPRTYGTDTQYF.

The chain has TRBV6-2 or TRBV6-3 and TRBJ1-5; D ambiguous. The V gene's germline CDR1 is MNHEY and CDR2 SVGEGT. V was clipped by 2 bases and J by 11 bases, with 10 bases between them. CDR3 length: 12 amino acids. CDR3 nucleotide sequence: TGTGCCAGCAGTTACCGCGCAGAGGCCCAGCATTTT. As protein: CASSYRAEAQHF.

The V and J genes are TRBV9 and TRBJ2-7; TRBD2 aligns across 10 bases. The germline gives CDR1 SGDLS, CDR2 YYNGEE. CDR3 length: 15 amino acids. The ends lost 3 bases at V and 5 bases at J; junction bases unmatched: 8. Written as DNA, the CDR3 is TGTGCCAGCAGCGAGGGGCCTAGCGGGAGCCACGAGCAGTACTTC. Translating gives CASSEGPSGSHEQYF.